The 25 T cell receptor beta chains given below trace back to one sample, sequenced in a study of blood T cell repertoires in COVID-19. Only in-frame clones appear in the TCRdb table, and some are missing; sequencing was by immunoSEQ multiplex PCR. The sample has 80,000 to 100,000 clones; about 81% are singletons. The sample comprised peripheral blood. The receptor source for this set is an older man with acute or convalescent COVID-19.

The rearrangement links TRBV11-2 to TRBJ2-5, with D maybe TRBD1 (6 bases). Looked up from germline, CDR1 is SGHAT and CDR2 is FQNNGV. The CDR3 has 15 residues. With 7 bases removed from V and 3 bases from J, the gap between germline ends came to 18 bases. DNA of the CDR3: TGTGCCAGCACGCAAAACTACAGGGCAAAAGAGACCCAGTACTTC. This sequence encodes CASTQNYRAKETQYF.

The rearrangement uses TRBV2 and TRBJ1-5; 10 bases are a match to TRBD1. The CDR3 runs to 15 residues. V trimming: 7 bases; J trimming: 2 bases; junction bases outside the gene matches: 5. The germline V gene encodes CDR1 SNHLY and CDR2 FYNNEI. Here the CDR3 DNA reads TGTGCCAGCATCCCGGGACAGGGGCGCAATCAGCCCCAGCATTTT. Protein: CASIPGQGRNQPQHF.

The V call is TRBV7-8, the J call TRBJ2-3; possible D gene TRBD2, 6 bases. V dropped 3 bases and J dropped 0 bases, with 16 bases sitting between them. This CDR3 is built from 17 residues. Germline V CDR1 and CDR2: SGHVS, FQNEAQ. The CDR3: CASSFSGRHTSTDTQYF. The CDR3 DNA reads TGTGCCAGCAGCTTTAGTGGGAGGCACACTAGCACAGATACGCAGTATTTT.

V gene TRBV2 combines with J gene TRBJ2-3; TRBD1 matches 8 bases. Germline values: CDR1 SNHLY, CDR2 FYNNEI. The CDR3 runs to 13 residues. V lost 8 bases and J lost 7; bases outside the gene matches: 8. CDR3 DNA: TGTGCCAGCTACAGGGGGTCCCGACATACGCAGTATTTT. Its translation is CASYRGSRHTQYF.

V gene TRBV7-2 combines with J gene TRBJ2-7; TRBD2 matches at 14 bases. CDR1 SGHTA and CDR2 FQGNSA come from the germline V gene. After removal of 4 bases from V and 4 bases from J, the junction contained 15 bases not matched to a gene. The CDR3 has 19 residues. The CDR3, as DNA: TGTGCCAGCAGCTCCAAGACTAGCGGGAGGGCCCGAGAAAGATACGAGCAGTACTTC. This translates into CASSSKTSGRARERYEQYF.

The chain carries TRBV12-1 and TRBJ2-1; the table's D call of TRBD2 was not tested on the DNA. TRBV12-1 is reported as a pseudogene. This CDR3 has 13 amino acids. CDR3 residues: CAGRVITYNEQFF. The CDR3 bases are TGTGCCGGGAGGGTGATCACCTACAATGAGCAGTTCTTC.

CDR3 sequence reads: CASSMEPRDSPLHF. CDR3 in DNA: TGTGCCAGTAGTATGGAGCCGCGGGATTCACCCCTCCACTTT. This sequence joins TRBV19 and TRBJ1-6; D ambiguous. This CDR3 has 14 amino acids. V lost 3 bases and J lost 8, with 11 bases in between. Germline V lookup: CDR1 LNHDA, CDR2 SQIVND (reference sequence).

J is TRBJ1-4 and V is TRBV29-1; D is ambiguous. Germline-derived CDR1 and CDR2 are SQVTM and ANQGSEA. The CDR3 sequence is 12 residues long. V lost 2 bases and J lost 7, with 8 bases in between. In nucleotides, the CDR3 is TGCAGCGTTGAACGGGATCCTGAAAAACTGTTTTTT. Encoded protein: CSVERDPEKLFF.

The rearrangement links TRBV14 to TRBJ1-1; D ambiguous. Per germline, CDR1 SGHDN and CDR2 FVKESK. Trimming took 2 bases from V and 11 from J, leaving 12 bases between them. The CDR3 is 12 amino acids. CDR3 residues: CASSQYSASAFF. The CDR3 DNA follows: TGTGCCAGCAGCCAATATTCCGCTAGCGCTTTCTTT.

The V and J genes are TRBV4-1 and TRBJ2-1; D is perhaps TRBD2 (5 bases). Germline CDR1 reads MGHRA; CDR2 reads YSYEKL. The CDR3 is 12 residues long. Trimming cost V 4 bases and J 4 bases, with 5 bases left between them. This CDR3 reads CASSRGYNEQFF. The CDR3 DNA follows: TGCGCCAGCAGCCGAGGGTACAATGAGCAGTTCTTC.

The rearrangement links TRBV30 to TRBJ2-7; maybe TRBD1 (5 bases). V lost 3 bases to trimming and J lost 7 bases, with 19 bases between them. The CDR3 runs to 14 residues. Germline loops: CDR1 GTSNPN, CDR2 SVGIG (reference sequence). CDR3: CAWRTLLTVGEQYF. Here the CDR3 DNA reads TGTGCCTGGAGAACCCTCTTGACAGTGGGGGAGCAGTACTTC. The full variable domain, completed using reference TRBV30 and TRBJ2-7, is SQTIHQWPATLVQPVGSPLSLECTVEGTSNPNLYWYRQAAGRGLQLLFYSVGIGQISSEVPQNLSASRPQDRQFILSSKKLLLSDSGFYLCAWRTLLTVGEQYFGPGTRLTVT.

This clone was counted between two and nine times. One end of the junction is discordant with germline, which a read error may explain. V usage is TRBV7-7 and J usage is TRBJ2-2, with a tentative D call TRBD1 (6 bases). The germline V gene encodes CDR1 SSHAT and CDR2 FNYEAQ (reference sequence). The CDR3 has 15 amino acids. The CDR3 here is CASSLLAGATGELFF. In nucleotides, the CDR3 is TGTGCTAGCAGCTTACTTGCAGGGGCCACCGGGGAGCTGTTTTTT.

The V and J genes are TRBV27 and TRBJ2-3; the match to TRBD1 covers 9 bases. Unmatched junction bases numbered 5, after V lost 4 bases and J lost 3 bases. The CDR3 extends over 15 amino acids. Per germline, CDR1 MNHEY and CDR2 SMNVEV (reference sequence). CDR3 bases: TGTGCCAGCAGTTGGGGACAGGGTGAAACAGATACGCAGTATTTT. Protein product: CASSWGQGETDTQYF.

The CDR3 DNA sequence: TGCGCCAGCAGCTTGGATGGGGTGCGGACTAGCGCAGATACGCAGTATTTT. Protein sequence: CASSLDGVRTSADTQYF. The V and J genes are TRBV5-1 and TRBJ2-3, with 9 nucleotides matching TRBD2. The CDR3 runs to 17 residues. The V gene's germline CDR1 is SGHRS and CDR2 YFSETQ. V lost 0 bases and J lost 4; bases outside the gene matches: 9.

The chain carries TRBV18 and TRBJ1-1; no firm D call. Trimming left V 6 bases short and J 1 base short, with 9 bases between. The CDR3 loop spans 13 amino acids. Germline CDR1 and CDR2: KGHSH and LQKENI. Written as DNA, the CDR3 is TGTGCCAGCTCCCAACAGACGAACACTGAAGCTTTCTTT. Its protein product is CASSQQTNTEAFF.

This clone was recorded once. The genes are TRBV9 and TRBJ2-5; TRBD1 agrees at 7 bases. Trimming took 4 bases from V and 2 from J; bases not matched to a gene: 5. Per germline, CDR1 SGDLS and CDR2 YYNGEE. This CDR3 is 14 amino acids long. The CDR3 here is CASSPGQAQETQYF. The CDR3 coding sequence is TGTGCCAGCAGCCCAGGACAGGCACAAGAGACCCAGTACTTC.

The V call is TRBV7-9, the J call TRBJ2-6; D may be TRBD2 (5 bases). The CDR3 length is 15 residues. Germline V lookup: CDR1 SEHNR, CDR2 FQNEAQ (reference sequence). Trimming took off 9 bases at V and 0 bases at J, with 12 bases between the two ends. CDR3 sequence reads: CAREVSLSGANVLTF. The DNA of the CDR3 is TGTGCCAGGGAGGTCAGCCTCTCTGGGGCCAACGTCCTGACTTTC.

This clone appeared a few times. Other DNA sequences in this sample translate to the same CDR3. This chain links TRBV30 with TRBJ2-2; D may be TRBD1 (6 bases). V shed 3 bases and J shed 1 base, with 12 bases lying between them. The CDR3 sequence is 15 residues long. In germline, CDR1 is GTSNPN, CDR2 SVGIG (reference sequence). CDR3 DNA sequence: TGTGCCTGGAGGCCGGGACACAGGAACACCGGGGAGCTGTTTTTT. Translation: CAWRPGHRNTGELFF.

This chain links TRBV7-2 with TRBJ2-1; 8 positions match TRBD1. The CDR3 consists of 13 residues. Unmatched junction bases numbered 5, after V lost 6 bases and J lost 7 bases. CDR1 is SGHTA, CDR2 FQGNSA, per germline. CDR3 in amino acids: CASSYNRGNEQFF. The CDR3 region has the DNA TGTGCCAGCAGTTATAACAGGGGGAATGAGCAGTTCTTC.

The chain joins TRBV2 to TRBJ2-5; D is perhaps TRBD2 (6 bases). The length of the CDR3 is 11 residues. Per the germline V gene, CDR1 is SNHLY and CDR2 is FYNNEI. With 3 bases removed from V and 9 bases from J, the gap between germline ends came to 8 bases. The CDR3 loop is CASSEWRAQYF. The DNA for the CDR3 is TGTGCCAGCAGTGAGTGGAGGGCCCAGTACTTC.

This sequence joins TRBV9 and TRBJ1-6; D may be TRBD1 (5 bases). V lost 0 bases and J lost 7, with 8 bases in between. The germline gives CDR1 SGDLS, CDR2 YYNGEE. The length of the CDR3 is 14 residues. This CDR3 is CASSVGRTNSPLHF. In DNA, the CDR3 is TGTGCCAGCAGCGTAGGACGGACAAATTCACCCCTCCACTTT.

The V call is TRBV3-1 (or the pseudogene TRBV3-2), the J call TRBJ2-7, with D perhaps matching TRBD1 (5 bases). CDR1 LGHDT and CDR2 YNNKEL come from the germline V gene (reference sequence). V dropped 3 bases and J dropped 1 base, with 7 bases sitting between them. The CDR3 contains 13 residues. The chain's CDR3 is CASSHRQSYEQYF. The CDR3 DNA reads as TGTGCCAGCAGCCATAGACAGTCCTACGAGCAGTACTTC.

The chain joins TRBV6-2 or TRBV6-3 to TRBJ1-4, with D uncertain. V gave up 5 bases and J gave up 4 bases, with 17 bases separating them. This CDR3 region has 16 residues. CDR1 MNHEY and CDR2 SVGEGT come from the germline V gene. DNA of the CDR3: TGTGCCAGCAGTCGGCGGCAGACGGAGAGTAATGAAAAACTGTTTTTT. It yields the protein CASSRRQTESNEKLFF.

This rearrangement joins TRBV19 to TRBJ2-3; no reliable D call. This CDR3 has 13 amino acids. Germline CDR1 is LNHDA and CDR2 is SQIVND (reference sequence). V was clipped by 9 bases and J by 2 bases, with 12 bases between them. CDR3: CASRVGVTDTQYF. For the CDR3, the DNA is TGTGCCAGCCGGGTCGGAGTCACAGATACGCAGTATTTT. The full variable domain, rest sourced from reference TRBV19 and TRBJ2-3, is DGGITQSPKYLFRKEGQNVTLSCEQNLNHDAMYWYRQDPGQGLRLIYYSQIVNDFQKGDIAEGYSVSREKKESFPLTVTSAQKNPTAFYLCASRVGVTDTQYFGPGTRLTVL.

CDR3 nucleotides: TGTGCCAGTTTAGCCGCGGCAGGGTCAGATACGCAGTATTTT. It is translated as CASLAAAGSDTQYF. The chain employs TRBV19 and TRBJ2-3; possible D gene TRBD1, 5 bases. This CDR3 comprises 14 residues. The V gene's germline CDR1 is LNHDA and CDR2 SQIVND (reference sequence). V was pared by 8 bases and J by 4 bases, with 16 bases between.